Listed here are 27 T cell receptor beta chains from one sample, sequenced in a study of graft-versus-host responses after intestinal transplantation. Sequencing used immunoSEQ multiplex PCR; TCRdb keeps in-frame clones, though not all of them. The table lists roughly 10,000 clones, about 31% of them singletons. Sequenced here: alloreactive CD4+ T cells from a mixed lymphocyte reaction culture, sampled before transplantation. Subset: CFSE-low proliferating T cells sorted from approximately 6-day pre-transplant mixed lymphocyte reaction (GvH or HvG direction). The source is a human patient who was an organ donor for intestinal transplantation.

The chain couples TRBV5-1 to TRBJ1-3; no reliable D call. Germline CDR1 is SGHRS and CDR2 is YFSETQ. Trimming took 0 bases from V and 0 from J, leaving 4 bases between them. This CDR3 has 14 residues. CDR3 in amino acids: CASSLDNSGNTIYF. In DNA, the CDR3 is TGCGCCAGCAGCTTGGACAACTCTGGAAACACCATATATTTT.

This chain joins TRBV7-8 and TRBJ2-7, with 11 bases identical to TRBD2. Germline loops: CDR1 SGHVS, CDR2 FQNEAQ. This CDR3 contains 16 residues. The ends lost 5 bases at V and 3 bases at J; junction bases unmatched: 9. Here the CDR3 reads CASSVTGTSGFYEQYF. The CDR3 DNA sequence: TGTGCCAGCAGCGTTACCGGGACTAGCGGCTTCTACGAGCAGTACTTC.

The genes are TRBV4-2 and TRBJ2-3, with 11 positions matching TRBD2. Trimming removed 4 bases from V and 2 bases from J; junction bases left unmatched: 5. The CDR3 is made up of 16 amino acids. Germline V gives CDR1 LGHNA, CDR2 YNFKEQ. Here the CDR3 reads CASSRNSGGATDTQYF. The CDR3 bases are TGTGCCAGCAGCCGGAATAGCGGGGGGGCCACAGATACGCAGTATTTT.

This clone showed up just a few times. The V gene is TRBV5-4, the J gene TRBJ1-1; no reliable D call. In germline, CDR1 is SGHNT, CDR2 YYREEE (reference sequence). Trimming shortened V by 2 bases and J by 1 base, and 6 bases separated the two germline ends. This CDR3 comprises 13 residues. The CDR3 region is CASSFRPNTEAFF. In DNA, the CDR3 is TGTGCCAGCAGCTTTCGGCCGAACACTGAAGCTTTCTTT.

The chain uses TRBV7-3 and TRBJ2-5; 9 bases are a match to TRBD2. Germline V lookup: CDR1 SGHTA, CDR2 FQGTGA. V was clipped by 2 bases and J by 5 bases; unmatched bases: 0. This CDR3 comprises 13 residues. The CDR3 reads CASSLLAGETQYF. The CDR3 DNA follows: TGTGCCAGCAGCTTACTAGCGGGGGAGACCCAGTACTTC.

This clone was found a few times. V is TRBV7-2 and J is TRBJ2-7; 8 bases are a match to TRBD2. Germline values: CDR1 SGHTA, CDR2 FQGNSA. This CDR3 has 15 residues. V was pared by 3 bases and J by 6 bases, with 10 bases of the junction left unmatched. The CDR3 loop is CASSFRFGGEGEQYF. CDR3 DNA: TGTGCCAGCAGCTTTCGATTCGGGGGGGAAGGCGAGCAGTACTTC.

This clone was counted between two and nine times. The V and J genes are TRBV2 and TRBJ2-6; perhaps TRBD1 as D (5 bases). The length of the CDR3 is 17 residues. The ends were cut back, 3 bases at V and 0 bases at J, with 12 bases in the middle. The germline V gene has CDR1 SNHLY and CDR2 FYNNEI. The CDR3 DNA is TGTGCCAGCAGTGACCCAGGGTTTTTCTCTGGGGCCAACGTCCTGACTTTC. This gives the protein CASSDPGFFSGANVLTF. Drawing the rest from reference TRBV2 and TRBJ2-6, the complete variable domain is EPEVTQTPSHQVTQMGQEVILRCVPISNHLYFYWYRQILGQKVEFLVSFYNNEISEKSEIFDDQFSVERPDGSNFTLKIRSTKLEDSAMYFCASSDPGFFSGANVLTFGAGSRLTVL.

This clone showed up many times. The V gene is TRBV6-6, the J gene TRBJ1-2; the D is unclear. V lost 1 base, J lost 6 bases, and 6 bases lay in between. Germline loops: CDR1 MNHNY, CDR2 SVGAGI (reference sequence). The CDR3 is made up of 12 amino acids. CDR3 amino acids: CASSYFGHGYTF. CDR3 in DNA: TGTGCCAGCAGTTACTTTGGACATGGCTACACCTTC.

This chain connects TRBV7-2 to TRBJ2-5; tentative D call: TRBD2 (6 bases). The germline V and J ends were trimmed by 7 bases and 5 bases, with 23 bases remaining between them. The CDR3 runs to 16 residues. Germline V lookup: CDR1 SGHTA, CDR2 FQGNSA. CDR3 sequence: CASTLGGRGGGETQYF. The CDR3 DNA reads TGTGCCAGCACCCTGGGTGGGCGGGGCGGCGGGGAGACCCAGTACTTC.

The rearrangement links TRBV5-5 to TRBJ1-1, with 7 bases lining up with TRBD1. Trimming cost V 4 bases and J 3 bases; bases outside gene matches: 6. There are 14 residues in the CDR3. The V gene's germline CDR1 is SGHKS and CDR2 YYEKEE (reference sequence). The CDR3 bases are TGTGCCAGCAGCCAACCGGGACAGTACACTGAAGCTTTCTTT. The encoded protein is CASSQPGQYTEAFF.

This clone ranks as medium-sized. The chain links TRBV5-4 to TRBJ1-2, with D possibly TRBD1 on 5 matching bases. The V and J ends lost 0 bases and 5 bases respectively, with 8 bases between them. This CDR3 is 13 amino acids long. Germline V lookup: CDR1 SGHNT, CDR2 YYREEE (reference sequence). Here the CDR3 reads CASSLGQFYGYTF. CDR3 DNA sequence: TGTGCCAGCAGCTTGGGACAGTTTTATGGCTACACCTTC.

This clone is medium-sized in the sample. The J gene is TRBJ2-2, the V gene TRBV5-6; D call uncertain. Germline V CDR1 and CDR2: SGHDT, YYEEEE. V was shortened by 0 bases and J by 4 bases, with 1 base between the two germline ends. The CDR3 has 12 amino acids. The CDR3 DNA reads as TGTGCCAGCAGCTTGGCCACCGGGGAGCTGTTTTTT. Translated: CASSLATGELFF. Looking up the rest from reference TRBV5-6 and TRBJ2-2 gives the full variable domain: DAGVTQSPTHLIKTRGQQVTLRCSPKSGHDTVSWYQQALGQGPQFIFQYYEEEERQRGNFPDRFSGHQFPNYSSELNVNALLLGDSALYLCASSLATGELFFGEGSRLTVL.

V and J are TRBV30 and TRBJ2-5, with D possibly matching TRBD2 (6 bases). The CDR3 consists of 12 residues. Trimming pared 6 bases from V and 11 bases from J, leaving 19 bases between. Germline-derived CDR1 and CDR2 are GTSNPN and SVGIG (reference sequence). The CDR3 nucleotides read TGTGCCTGTCCCCAATTTGCTCGGGAGCAGTACTTC. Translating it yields CACPQFAREQYF.

The chain's CDR3 is CASSVGRTNYGYTF. DNA of the CDR3: TGTGCCAGCAGTGTCGGCAGAACAAACTATGGCTACACCTTC. The chain couples TRBV2 to TRBJ1-2; D is unresolved. The CDR3 is 14 residues long. Germline CDR1 and CDR2: SNHLY and FYNNEI. Trimming left V 4 bases short and J 2 bases short, with 11 bases between. Together with reference TRBV2 and TRBJ1-2, the CDR3 gives the full variable domain: EPEVTQTPSHQVTQMGQEVILRCVPISNHLYFYWYRQILGQKVEFLVSFYNNEISEKSEIFDDQFSVERPDGSNFTLKIRSTKLEDSAMYFCASSVGRTNYGYTFGSGTRLTVV.

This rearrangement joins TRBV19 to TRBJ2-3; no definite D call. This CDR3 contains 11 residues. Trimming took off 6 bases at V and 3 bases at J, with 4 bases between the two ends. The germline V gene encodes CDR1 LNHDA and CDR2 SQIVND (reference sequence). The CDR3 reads CASSTTDTQYF. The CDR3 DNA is TGTGCCAGTAGCACAACAGATACGCAGTATTTT.

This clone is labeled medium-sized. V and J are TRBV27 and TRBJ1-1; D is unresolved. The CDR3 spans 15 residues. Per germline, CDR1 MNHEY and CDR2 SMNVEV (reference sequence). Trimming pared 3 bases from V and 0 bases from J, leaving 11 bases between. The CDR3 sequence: CASSFAGIMNTEAFF. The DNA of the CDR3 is TGTGCCAGCAGTTTCGCGGGGATCATGAACACTGAAGCTTTCTTT.

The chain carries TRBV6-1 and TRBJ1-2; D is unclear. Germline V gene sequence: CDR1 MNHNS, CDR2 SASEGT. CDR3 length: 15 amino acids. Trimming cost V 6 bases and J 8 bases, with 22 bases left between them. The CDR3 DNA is TGTGCCAGCAGCCAGGCTTATGTTTCCCTATCCGGCTACACCTTC. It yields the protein CASSQAYVSLSGYTF.

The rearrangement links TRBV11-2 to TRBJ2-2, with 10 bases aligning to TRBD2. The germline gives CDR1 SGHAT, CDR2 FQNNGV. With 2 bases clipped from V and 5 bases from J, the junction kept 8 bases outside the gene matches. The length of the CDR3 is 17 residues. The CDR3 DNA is TGTGCCAGCAGCTTATGGGCTAGCGGGGGAGGAACCGGGGAGCTGTTTTTT. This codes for CASSLWASGGGTGELFF.

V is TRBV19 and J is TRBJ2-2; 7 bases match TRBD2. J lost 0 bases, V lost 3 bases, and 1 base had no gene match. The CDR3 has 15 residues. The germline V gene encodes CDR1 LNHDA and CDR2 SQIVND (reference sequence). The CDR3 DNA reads TGTGCCAGTAGTATCGGACTAGCGAACACCGGGGAGCTGTTTTTT. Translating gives CASSIGLANTGELFF.

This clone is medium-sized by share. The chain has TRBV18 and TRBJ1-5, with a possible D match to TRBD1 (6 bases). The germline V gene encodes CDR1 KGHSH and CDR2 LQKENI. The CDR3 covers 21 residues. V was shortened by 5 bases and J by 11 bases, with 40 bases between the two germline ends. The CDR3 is CASSSVTGVDLFGPGAPAQHF. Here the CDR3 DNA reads TGTGCCAGCTCATCGGTCACCGGGGTTGATCTTTTCGGACCGGGGGCTCCGGCCCAGCATTTT.

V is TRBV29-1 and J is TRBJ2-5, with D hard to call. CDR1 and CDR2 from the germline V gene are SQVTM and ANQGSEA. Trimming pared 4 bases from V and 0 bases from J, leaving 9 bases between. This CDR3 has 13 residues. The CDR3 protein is CSVARPNQETQYF. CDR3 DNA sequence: TGCAGCGTTGCTCGGCCGAACCAAGAGACCCAGTACTTC.

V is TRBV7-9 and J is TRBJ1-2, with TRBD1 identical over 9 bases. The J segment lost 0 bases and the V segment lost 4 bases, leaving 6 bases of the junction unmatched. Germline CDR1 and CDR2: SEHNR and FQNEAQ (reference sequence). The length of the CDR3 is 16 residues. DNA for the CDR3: TGTGCCAGCAGCTCAAGGAGACAGGGGGCTAACTATGGCTACACCTTC. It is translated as CASSSRRQGANYGYTF. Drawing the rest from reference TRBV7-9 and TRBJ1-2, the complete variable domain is DTGVSQNPRHKITKRGQNVTFRCDPISEHNRLYWYRQTLGQGPEFLTYFQNEAQLEKSRLLSDRFSAERPKGSFSTLEIQRTEQGDSAMYLCASSSRRQGANYGYTFGSGTRLTVV.

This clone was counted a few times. The CDR3: CASSSQGADQPQHF. The CDR3 nucleotides are TGTGCCAGCAGCTCCCAGGGAGCCGATCAGCCCCAGCATTTT. V usage is TRBV7-9 and J usage is TRBJ1-5; D is perhaps TRBD1 (5 bases). This CDR3 has 14 amino acids. The V end was cut by 4 bases, the J end by 5 bases, with 12 bases between. Per the germline V gene, CDR1 is SEHNR and CDR2 is FQNEAQ (reference sequence). The full variable domain, rest sourced from reference TRBV7-9 and TRBJ1-5, is DTGVSQNPRHKITKRGQNVTFRCDPISEHNRLYWYRQTLGQGPEFLTYFQNEAQLEKSRLLSDRFSAERPKGSFSTLEIQRTEQGDSAMYLCASSSQGADQPQHFGDGTRLSIL.

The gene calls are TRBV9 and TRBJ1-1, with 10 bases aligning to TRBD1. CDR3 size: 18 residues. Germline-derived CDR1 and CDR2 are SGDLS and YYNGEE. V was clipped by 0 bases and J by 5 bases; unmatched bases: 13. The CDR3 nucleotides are TGTGCCAGCAGCGTAGCAGCGGACAGGGGGAACCTCCAAACTGAAGCTTTCTTT. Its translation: CASSVAADRGNLQTEAFF.

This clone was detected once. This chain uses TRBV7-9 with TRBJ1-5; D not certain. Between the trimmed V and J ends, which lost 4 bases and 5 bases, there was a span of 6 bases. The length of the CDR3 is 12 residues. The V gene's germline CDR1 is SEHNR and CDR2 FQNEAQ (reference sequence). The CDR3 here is CASSSIDQPQHF. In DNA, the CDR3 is TGTGCCAGCAGCTCCATCGATCAGCCCCAGCATTTT.

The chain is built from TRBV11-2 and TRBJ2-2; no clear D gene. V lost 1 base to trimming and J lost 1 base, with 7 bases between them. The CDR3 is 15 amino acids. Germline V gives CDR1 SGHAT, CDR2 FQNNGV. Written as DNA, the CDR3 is TGTGCCAGCAGCTTAGTGTTCCAGAACACCGGGGAGCTGTTTTTT. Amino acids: CASSLVFQNTGELFF.

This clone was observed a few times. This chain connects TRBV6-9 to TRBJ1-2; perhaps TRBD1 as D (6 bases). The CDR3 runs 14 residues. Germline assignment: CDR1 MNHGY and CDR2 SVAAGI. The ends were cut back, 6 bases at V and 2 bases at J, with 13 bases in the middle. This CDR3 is CASSLEQGNYGYTF. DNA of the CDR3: TGTGCCAGCAGCCTTGAACAGGGAAACTATGGCTACACCTTC.